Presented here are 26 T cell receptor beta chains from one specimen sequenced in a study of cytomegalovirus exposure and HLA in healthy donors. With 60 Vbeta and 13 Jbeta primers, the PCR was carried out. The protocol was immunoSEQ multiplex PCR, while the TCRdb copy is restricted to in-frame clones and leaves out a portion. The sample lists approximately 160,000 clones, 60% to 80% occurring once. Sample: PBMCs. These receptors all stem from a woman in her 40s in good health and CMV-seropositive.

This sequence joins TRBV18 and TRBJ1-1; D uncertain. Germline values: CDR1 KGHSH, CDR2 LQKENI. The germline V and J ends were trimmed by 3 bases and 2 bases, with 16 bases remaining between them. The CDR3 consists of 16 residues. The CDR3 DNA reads TGTGCCAGCTCACCTACCCCAGCACAGATTAACACTGAAGCTTTCTTT. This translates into CASSPTPAQINTEAFF.

CDR3 coding DNA: TGTGCCAGCAGAACTAGCGGGGGCACCAATGAGCAGTTCTTC. Protein: CASRTSGGTNEQFF. This rearrangement joins TRBV2 to TRBJ2-1; 11 nucleotides align to TRBD2. This CDR3 is built from 14 residues. The germline V gene has CDR1 SNHLY and CDR2 FYNNEI. Trimming removed 6 bases from V and 6 bases from J; junction bases left unmatched: 4. The full variable domain, its missing parts supplied by reference TRBV2 and TRBJ2-1, is EPEVTQTPSHQVTQMGQEVILRCVPISNHLYFYWYRQILGQKVEFLVSFYNNEISEKSEIFDDQFSVERPDGSNFTLKIRSTKLEDSAMYFCASRTSGGTNEQFFGPGTRLTVL.

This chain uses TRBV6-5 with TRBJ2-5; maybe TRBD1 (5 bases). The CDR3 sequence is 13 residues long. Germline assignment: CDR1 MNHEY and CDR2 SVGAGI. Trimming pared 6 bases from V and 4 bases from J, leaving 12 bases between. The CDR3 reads CASSPPGAETQYF. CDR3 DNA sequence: TGTGCCAGCAGCCCCCCTGGGGCAGAGACCCAGTACTTC.

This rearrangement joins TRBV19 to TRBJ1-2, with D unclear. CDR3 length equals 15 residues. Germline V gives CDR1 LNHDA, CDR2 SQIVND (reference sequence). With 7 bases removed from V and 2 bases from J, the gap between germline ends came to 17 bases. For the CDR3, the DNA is TGTGCCAGTATTGGCAGCGAGACTAACAACTATGGCTACACCTTC. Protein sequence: CASIGSETNNYGYTF.

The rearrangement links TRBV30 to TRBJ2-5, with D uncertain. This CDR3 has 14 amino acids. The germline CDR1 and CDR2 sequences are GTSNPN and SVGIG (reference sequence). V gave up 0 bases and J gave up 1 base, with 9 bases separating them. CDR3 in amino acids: CAWSVQVFQETQYF. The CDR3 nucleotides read TGTGCCTGGAGTGTTCAGGTCTTCCAAGAGACCCAGTACTTC. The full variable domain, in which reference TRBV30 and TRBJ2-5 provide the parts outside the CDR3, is SQTIHQWPATLVQPVGSPLSLECTVEGTSNPNLYWYRQAAGRGLQLLFYSVGIGQISSEVPQNLSASRPQDRQFILSSKKLLLSDSGFYLCAWSVQVFQETQYFGPGTRLLVL.

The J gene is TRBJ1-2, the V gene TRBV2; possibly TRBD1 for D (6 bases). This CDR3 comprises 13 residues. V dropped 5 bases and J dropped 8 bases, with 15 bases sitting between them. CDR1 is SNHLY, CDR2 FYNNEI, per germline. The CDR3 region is CASSSSGARGYTF. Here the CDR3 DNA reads TGTGCCAGCAGTTCCTCAGGGGCGAGAGGCTACACCTTC.

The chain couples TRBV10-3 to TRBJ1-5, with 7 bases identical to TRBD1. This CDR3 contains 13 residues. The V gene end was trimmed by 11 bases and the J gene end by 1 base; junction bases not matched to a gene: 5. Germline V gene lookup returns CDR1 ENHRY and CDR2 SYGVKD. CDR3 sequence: CADVQGSNQPQHF. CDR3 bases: TGTGCCGACGTACAGGGGAGCAATCAGCCCCAGCATTTT.

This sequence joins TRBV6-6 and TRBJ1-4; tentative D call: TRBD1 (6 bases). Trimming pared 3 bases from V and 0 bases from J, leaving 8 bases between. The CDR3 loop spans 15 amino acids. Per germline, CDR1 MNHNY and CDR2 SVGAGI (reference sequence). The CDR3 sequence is CASSYTGTTNEKLFF. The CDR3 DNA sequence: TGTGCCAGCAGTTATACAGGGACAACTAATGAAAAACTGTTTTTT.

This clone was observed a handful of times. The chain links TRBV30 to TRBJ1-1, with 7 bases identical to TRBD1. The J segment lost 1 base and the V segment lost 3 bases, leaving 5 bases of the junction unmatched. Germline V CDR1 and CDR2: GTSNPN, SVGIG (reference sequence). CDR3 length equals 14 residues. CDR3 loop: CAWRKDRSNTEAFF. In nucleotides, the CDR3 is TGTGCCTGGAGGAAGGACAGGTCGAACACTGAAGCTTTCTTT.

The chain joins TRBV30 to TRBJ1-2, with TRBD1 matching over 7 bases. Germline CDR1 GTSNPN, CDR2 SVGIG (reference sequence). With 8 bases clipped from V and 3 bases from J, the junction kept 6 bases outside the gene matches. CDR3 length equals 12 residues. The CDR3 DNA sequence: TGTGCCGGAGACAGGGTCCACTATGGCTACACCTTC. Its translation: CAGDRVHYGYTF.

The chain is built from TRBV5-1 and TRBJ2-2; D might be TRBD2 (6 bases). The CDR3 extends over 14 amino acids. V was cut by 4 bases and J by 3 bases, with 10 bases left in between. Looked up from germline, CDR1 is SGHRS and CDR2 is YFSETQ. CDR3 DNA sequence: TGCGCCAGCAGCATTTCGGGAGACACCGGGGAGCTGTTTTTT. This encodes CASSISGDTGELFF.

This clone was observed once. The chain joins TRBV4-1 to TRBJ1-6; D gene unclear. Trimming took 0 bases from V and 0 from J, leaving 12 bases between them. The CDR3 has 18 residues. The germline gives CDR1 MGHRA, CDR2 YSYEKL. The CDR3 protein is CASSQDPSGSSYNSPLHF. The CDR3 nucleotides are TGCGCCAGCAGCCAAGATCCTTCGGGGTCCTCCTATAATTCACCCCTCCACTTT.

The CDR3: CAWSRGPGANVLTF. CDR3 nucleotides: TGTGCCTGGAGCAGAGGTCCTGGGGCCAACGTCCTGACTTTC. The rearrangement links TRBV30 to TRBJ2-6; no reliable D call. The V end was cut by 3 bases, the J end by 2 bases, with 8 bases between. CDR3 length equals 14 residues. CDR1 GTSNPN and CDR2 SVGIG come from the germline V gene (reference sequence).

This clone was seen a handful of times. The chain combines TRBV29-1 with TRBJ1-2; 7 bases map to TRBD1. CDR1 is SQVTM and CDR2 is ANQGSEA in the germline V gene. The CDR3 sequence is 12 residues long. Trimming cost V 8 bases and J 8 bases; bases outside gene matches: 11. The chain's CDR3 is CSSYDRDSGYTF. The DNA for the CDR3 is TGCAGCTCTTACGACAGGGATAGCGGCTACACCTTC. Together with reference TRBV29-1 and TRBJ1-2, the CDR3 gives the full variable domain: SAVISQKPSRDICQRGTSLTIQCQVDSQVTMMFWYRQQPGQSLTLIATANQGSEATYESGFVIDKFPISRPNLTFSTLTVSNMSPEDSSIYLCSSYDRDSGYTFGSGTRLTVV.

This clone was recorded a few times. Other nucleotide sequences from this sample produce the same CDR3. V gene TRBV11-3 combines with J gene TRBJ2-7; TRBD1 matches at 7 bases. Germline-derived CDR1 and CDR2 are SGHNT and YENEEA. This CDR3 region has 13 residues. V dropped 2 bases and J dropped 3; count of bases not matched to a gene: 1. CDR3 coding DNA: TGTGCCAGCAGCTTATCAGGGGGCTACGAGCAGTACTTC. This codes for CASSLSGGYEQYF.

This CDR3 is CASSLGLRGPDEKLFF. The CDR3 DNA reads as TGTGCCAGCAGCTTGGGACTCAGGGGGCCGGATGAAAAACTGTTTTTT. This chain connects TRBV5-4 to TRBJ1-4; 8 bases line up with TRBD1. This CDR3 has 16 residues. With 0 bases clipped from V and 6 bases from J, the junction kept 7 bases outside the gene matches. Germline V gives CDR1 SGHNT, CDR2 YYREEE (reference sequence).

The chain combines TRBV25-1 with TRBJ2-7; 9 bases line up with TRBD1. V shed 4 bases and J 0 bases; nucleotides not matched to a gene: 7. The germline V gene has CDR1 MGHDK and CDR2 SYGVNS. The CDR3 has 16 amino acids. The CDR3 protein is CASSASGTGSSYEQYF. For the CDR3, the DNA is TGTGCCAGCAGTGCCTCCGGGACAGGGAGCTCCTACGAGCAGTACTTC.

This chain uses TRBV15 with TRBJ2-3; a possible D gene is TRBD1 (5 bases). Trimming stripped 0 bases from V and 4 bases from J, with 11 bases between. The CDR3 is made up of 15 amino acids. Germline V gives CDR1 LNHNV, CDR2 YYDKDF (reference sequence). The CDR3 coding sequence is TGTGCCACCAGCAGAGAGACTGGGGCGCCAGATACGCAGTATTTT. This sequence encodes CATSRETGAPDTQYF.

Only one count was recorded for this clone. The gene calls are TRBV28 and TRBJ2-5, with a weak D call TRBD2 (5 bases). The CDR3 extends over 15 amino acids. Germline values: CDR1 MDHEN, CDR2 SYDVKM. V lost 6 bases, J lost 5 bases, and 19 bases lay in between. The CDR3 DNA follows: TGTGCCAGCAGGACCCCCTGGCTAGCAGCGGAGACCCAGTACTTC. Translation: CASRTPWLAAETQYF.

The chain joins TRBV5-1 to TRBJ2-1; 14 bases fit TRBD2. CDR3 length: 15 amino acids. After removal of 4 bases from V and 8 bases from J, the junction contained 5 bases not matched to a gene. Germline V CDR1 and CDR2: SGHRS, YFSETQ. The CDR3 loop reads CASSGGLAGVDEQFF. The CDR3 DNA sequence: TGCGCCAGCAGCGGGGGACTAGCGGGAGTCGATGAGCAGTTCTTC.

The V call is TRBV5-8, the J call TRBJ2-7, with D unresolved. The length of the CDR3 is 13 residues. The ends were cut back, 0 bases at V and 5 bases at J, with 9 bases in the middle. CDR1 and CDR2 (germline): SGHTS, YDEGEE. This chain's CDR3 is CASSLEPAHEQYF. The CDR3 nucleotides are TGTGCCAGCAGCTTGGAGCCTGCCCACGAGCAGTACTTC.

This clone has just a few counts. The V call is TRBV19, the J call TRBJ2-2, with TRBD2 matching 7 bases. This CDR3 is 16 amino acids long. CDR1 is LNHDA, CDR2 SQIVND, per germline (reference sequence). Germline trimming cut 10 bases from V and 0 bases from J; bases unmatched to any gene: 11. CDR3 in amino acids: CATSGRGIANTGELFF. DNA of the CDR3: TGTGCCACCAGTGGGCGGGGGATAGCGAACACCGGGGAGCTGTTTTTT. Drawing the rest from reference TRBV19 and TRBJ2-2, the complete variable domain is DGGITQSPKYLFRKEGQNVTLSCEQNLNHDAMYWYRQDPGQGLRLIYYSQIVNDFQKGDIAEGYSVSREKKESFPLTVTSAQKNPTAFYLCATSGRGIANTGELFFGEGSRLTVL.

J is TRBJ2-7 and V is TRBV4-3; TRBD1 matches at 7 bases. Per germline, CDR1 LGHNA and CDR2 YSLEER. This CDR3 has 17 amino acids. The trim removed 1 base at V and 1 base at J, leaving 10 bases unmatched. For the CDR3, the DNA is TGCGCCAGCAGCCAAGTTGCCGGACAGGTAGGATCCTACGAGCAGTACTTC. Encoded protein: CASSQVAGQVGSYEQYF.

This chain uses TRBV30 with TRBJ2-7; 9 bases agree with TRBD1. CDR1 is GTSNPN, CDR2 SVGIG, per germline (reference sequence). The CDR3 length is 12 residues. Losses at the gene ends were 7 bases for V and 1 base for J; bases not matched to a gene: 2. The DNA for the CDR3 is TGTGCCTATGACAGGGGGTCCTACGAGCAGTACTTC. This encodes CAYDRGSYEQYF. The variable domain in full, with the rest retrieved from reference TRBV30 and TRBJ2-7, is SQTIHQWPATLVQPVGSPLSLECTVEGTSNPNLYWYRQAAGRGLQLLFYSVGIGQISSEVPQNLSASRPQDRQFILSSKKLLLSDSGFYLCAYDRGSYEQYFGPGTRLTVT.

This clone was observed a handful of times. CDR3 nucleotides: TGTGCCAGCAGCTTAGGGGAGGGGCAGGACACTGAAGCTTTCTTT. As protein: CASSLGEGQDTEAFF. The V gene is TRBV7-9, the J gene TRBJ1-1; a weak D match, TRBD1 (5 bases). V lost 1 base and J 3 bases, leaving 12 bases between the germline ends. The length of the CDR3 is 15 residues. Germline V gives CDR1 SEHNR, CDR2 FQNEAQ (reference sequence).

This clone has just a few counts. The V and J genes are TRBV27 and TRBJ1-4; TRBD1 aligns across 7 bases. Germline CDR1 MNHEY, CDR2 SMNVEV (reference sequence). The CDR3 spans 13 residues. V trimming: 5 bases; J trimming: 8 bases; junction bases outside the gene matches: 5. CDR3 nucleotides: TGTGCCAGCAGTCCAGGGGGACAGGAAAAACTGTTTTTT. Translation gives CASSPGGQEKLFF.